What follows are 11 T cell receptor delta chains derived from one specimen sequenced in a study of γδ T cells in repeated Plasmodium falciparum infection. Vgamma9/Vdelta2+ and Vdelta2-negative gammadelta T cells were flow-sorted from PBMC for bulk sequencing. TCRdb made new clone calls on the multiplex PCR reads using CATT. The sample contains under 50,000 delta-chain clones, approximately 1.5% of which appear only once. The sample was gamma-delta T cells from blood. These receptors all stem from a pool of human donors (malaria-infected and uninfected, not separated).

A few counts support this clone. Translating this DNA gives a protein that differs at residue 7 from the TCRdb one, which belongs to a much larger clone; a read error is likely, and the protein shown is this translation. The gene calls are TRDV1 and TRDJ1, with 7 bases fitting TRDD3. Germline matching of the DNA provided the J gene here, since TCRdb leaves it blank. Trimming took 0 bases from V and 0 from J; bases not matched to a gene: 19. Germline CDR1 TSWWSYY, CDR2 QGS. The CDR3 extends over 21 amino acids. In nucleotides, the CDR3 is TGTGCTCTTGGGGAACTGGAAGTTCTGTCCACCTGGGGGGAATACACCGATAAACTCATCTTT. Protein: CALGELEVLSTWGEYTDKLIF.

This clone showed up just a few times. This DNA's translation and the protein TCRdb lists, from a much larger clone, do not match at residue 21, likely due to a read error; the protein shown is translated from the DNA. The chain has TRDV1 and TRDJ1; a possible D gene is TRDD2 (6 bases). This CDR3 is built from 23 residues. Germline assignment: CDR1 TSWWSYY and CDR2 QGS. In DNA, the CDR3 is TGTGCTCTTGGGGAACTAAGGGCCTTCCCATACGATACCGGGGCAGGGGACACCGATAAACCCATCTTT. Translation gives CALGELRAFPYDTGAGDTDKPIF.

This clone was counted only a few times. It is likely a read error: a sequence one base away is far more abundant. The sample holds other DNA sequences that translate to the same CDR3. The rearrangement links TRDV1 to TRDJ1; 8 bases are a match to TRDD3. Germline matching of the DNA provided the J gene here, since TCRdb leaves it blank. Germline CDR1 reads TSWWSYY; CDR2 reads QGS. The CDR3 totals 20 residues. The CDR3 DNA sequence: TGTGCCCTTGGGGAGCGAACTAGGTGGGGGATCCCCCGTGAACGCGATAAACTCATCTTT. Its protein is CALGERTRWGIPRERDKLIF.

This clone appeared a few times. The amino acid sequence in TCRdb belongs to a much larger clone and departs from this DNA's translation at residue 16, likely a sequencing read error; the sequence shown is translated from the DNA. No J gene was assigned, while the V gene was called as TRDV2; whether TRDD3, the table's D call, matches the DNA was not checked. Per the germline V gene, CDR1 is GEAIGNYY and CDR2 is EKD. The CDR3 spans 18 residues. In DNA, the CDR3 is TGTGCCTGTGACACCGTCACGCCAGGGGCCAGGGACACCCGACAGACGTTTTTC. Residues: CACDTVTPGARDTRQTFF.

This clone was found a few times. The protein that TCRdb holds for this DNA derives from a much larger clone and differs from the translated DNA at residue 12, which likely indicates a read error; the protein shown here is translated from the DNA. The V gene is TRDV1, the J gene TRDJ1; the D gene is possibly TRDD3 (6 bases). TCRdb carries no J gene annotation; the J gene was assigned here by matching the DNA with germline. CDR1 and CDR2 from the germline V gene are TSWWSYY and QGS. This CDR3 comprises 17 residues. The V end was cut by 0 bases, the J end by 3 bases, with 17 bases between. The CDR3 DNA reads TGTGCTCTTGGGGAACTGGCTTGGATACCGTACGCCGATAAACTCATCTTT. This encodes CALGELAWIPYADKLIF.

This clone is medium-sized. Other DNA sequences in the sample encode the same CDR3. The chain has TRDV1 and TRDJ1, with 9 bases matching TRDD3. CDR1 is TSWWSYY, CDR2 QGS, per germline. V shed 0 bases and J 0 bases; nucleotides not matched to a gene: 29. The CDR3 has 25 amino acids. CDR3 sequence: CALGELYPTFYPPGDTPKYTDKLIF. CDR3 coding DNA: TGTGCTCTTGGGGAACTCTATCCTACGTTTTACCCCCCGGGGGATACTCCAAAATACACCGATAAACTCATCTTT.

This clone is medium-sized within its sample. Other DNA sequences in this specimen translate into the identical CDR3. The rearrangement joins TRDV2 to TRDJ1; 7 bases align to TRDD3. V lost 4 bases to trimming and J lost 1 base; unmatched junction nucleotides: 20. The germline V gene encodes CDR1 GEAIGNYY and CDR2 EKD. The CDR3 contains 19 residues. The CDR3 region has the DNA TGTGCCTGTGAAAATATCGGAGGACTGGGGTCCTTCGCCACCGATAAACTCATCTTT. Amino acids: CACENIGGLGSFATDKLIF.

This clone appeared many times. This DNA translates differently at residue 3 from the TCRdb protein, which is that of a much larger clone; a read error is likely, and the protein shown is the DNA's own translation. The J gene is TRDJ1, the V gene TRDV2; no clear D gene. TCRdb offers no J gene call, so here the DNA was matched to germline to obtain one. There are 16 residues in the CDR3. V was clipped by 9 bases and J by 3 bases, with 25 bases between them. CDR1 and CDR2 from the germline V gene are GEAIGNYY and EKD. The CDR3 DNA is TGTGCCCGTGTGAGTCTAGGTACGAGGGGTCCCGATAAACTCATCTTT. Amino acids: CARVSLGTRGPDKLIF.

This clone was recorded many times. The chain uses TRDV1 and TRDJ1, with TRDD3 identical over 13 bases. The CDR3 sequence is 21 residues long. CDR1 and CDR2 (germline): TSWWSYY, QGS. The junction had 22 bases not matched to a gene; V was cut back by 9 bases and J by 0 bases. The chain's CDR3 is CALQSGPPFTGGYAYTDKLIF. DNA of the CDR3: TGTGCTCTGCAGTCTGGGCCTCCGTTTACTGGGGGATACGCGTACACCGATAAACTCATCTTT.

On this clone itself: This probably arose from a read error, given a far larger clone one base away. Other DNA sequences in the sample encode the same CDR3. This rearrangement joins TRDV1 to TRDJ1; D is ambiguous. The CDR3 consists of 18 residues. Germline-derived CDR1 and CDR2 are TSWWSYY and QGS. V lost 2 bases, J lost 0 bases, and 19 bases lay in between. The chain's CDR3 is CALGEVYPRESYTDKLIF. The CDR3 region has the DNA TGTGCTCTTGGGGAAGTGTACCCGCGGGAGTCGTACACCGATAAACTCATCTTT.

This clone has a handful of counts. A far larger clone is a single base away, which makes a read error likely. Other nucleotide sequences in the sample specify the same CDR3. This chain connects TRDV1 to TRDJ1; 12 nucleotides line up with TRDD3. Assignment of the J gene here rests on matching the DNA to germline, because TCRdb gives none. The CDR3 contains 24 residues. Germline lookup yields CDR1 TSWWSYY and CDR2 QGS. The CDR3 bases are TGTGCCCTTGGGGAACTAGTGACACTTCCTTCCTACGGGGATGCTGGGGGATACGGCGATAAACTCATCTTT. It translates to CALGELVTLPSYGDAGGYGDKLIF.